These T cell receptor beta chains were read from a single sample in a study of cytomegalovirus exposure and HLA in healthy donors. Only in-frame clones appear in the TCRdb table, and some are missing; sequencing was by immunoSEQ multiplex PCR. The data hold 100,000 to 120,000 clones, with more than 80% observed a single time. Material for sequencing was PBMCs. The origin of the receptors is a young man in good health and CMV-seronegative. The CDR3 runs from the conserved cysteine through the conserved F or W. A D gene is named only where the DNA matches it firmly. Size values are once, few and many counts, or a class for expanded clones, and some rows have none.

>NA|TRBJ1-2|TRBV6-5|once
TGTGCCAGCAGTTACTCGAGCCCTACAGGGAACTATGGCTACACCTTC
CASSYSSPTGNYGYTF
>TRBD1|TRBJ2-7|TRBV7-6|NA
TGTGCCAGCAGCTATGGGGCGGGACAGGGGGCAAGGGAGCAGTACTTC
CASSYGAGQGAREQYF
>NA|TRBJ1-6|TRBV6-1|few
TGTGCCAGCAGTGGGGGAGGAGATAATTCACCCCTCCACTTT
CASSGGGDNSPLHF
>TRBD2|TRBJ2-3|TRBV29-1|once
TGCAGCGTTGAAACAACTAGCGGGAGATCAGATACGCAGTATTTT
CSVETTSGRSDTQYF
>NA|TRBJ1-4|TRBV4-3|NA
TGCGCCAGCAGCCAAGGCGAGATGTCAACTAATGAAAAACTGTTTTTT
CASSQGEMSTNEKLFF
>NA|TRBJ2-7|TRBV27|few
TGTGCCAGCATGTCAATCCCCGTAATTTTACGTTCCTACCTTTTTGACTCCTACGAGCAGTACTTC
CASMSIPVILRSYLFDSYEQYF
>TRBD2|TRBJ2-7|TRBV6-5|NA
TGTGCCAGCAGCGGGACTAGCGGCTACGAGCAGTACTTC
CASSGTSGYEQYF
>NA|TRBJ1-1|TRBV7-2|NA
TGTGCCAGCAGCGACTCGGAAAGCACTGAAGCTTTCTTT
CASSDSESTEAFF
>NA|TRBJ2-7|TRBV29-1|NA
TGCAGCGCCCGACAGGAGACCTTGGGCGAGCAGTACTTC
CSARQETLGEQYF
>NA|TRBJ2-1|TRBV5-6|NA
TGTGCCAGCAGAGCCACTAGTTTGGAGGAGTTCTTC
CASRATSLEEFF
>NA|TRBJ2-3|TRBV19|NA
TGTGCCAGTAGTATCCAGCGGACCGTCACAGATACGCAGTATTTT
CASSIQRTVTDTQYF
>TRBD2|TRBJ2-5|TRBV11-2|few
TGTGCCAGCAGTCCAGCGTTGTCTAGCGGGAGAAGTGAGACCCAGTACTTC
CASSPALSSGRSETQYF
>NA|TRBJ1-1|TRBV4-3|NA
TGCGCCAGCAGCTATAATTACAGGGTTGGCACTGAAGCTTTCTTT
CASSYNYRVGTEAFF
>TRBD2|TRBJ2-7|TRBV19|once
TGTGCCAGTAATCCGGGTAGCGGGAGCTCCTACGAGCAGTACTTC
CASNPGSGSSYEQYF
>NA|TRBJ2-3|TRBV5-1|NA
TGCGCCAGCAGCTTCAGGGGTCTGGGAACAGATACGCAGTATTTT
CASSFRGLGTDTQYF
>TRBD2|TRBJ2-5|TRBV27|NA
TGTGCCAGCGGATCTAGCGGGAGGAGGGGAGAGACCCAGTACTTC
CASGSSGRRGETQYF
>TRBD2|TRBJ2-3|TRBV29-1|once
TGCAGCGTTGACGACGCCTCTAGCGGGACTACAGATACGCAGTATTTT
CSVDDASSGTTDTQYF
>NA|TRBJ2-5|TRBV6-1|NA
TGTGCCAGCAGTGAAACAAGTGGGGGAGGAGAGACCCAGTACTTC
CASSETSGGGETQYF
>TRBD2|TRBJ2-7|TRBV5-1|NA
TGCGCCAGCAGCTTGTCAGGACAGTCACTACTAGCGGGGAGCGACGAGCAGTACTTC
CASSLSGQSLLAGSDEQYF
>TRBD1|TRBJ2-1|TRBV11-3|NA
TGTGCCAGCAGCTCTTGGACAGGGGGAGGGAATGAGCAGTTCTTC
CASSSWTGGGNEQFF
>NA|TRBJ1-4|TRBV11-1|NA
TGTGCCAGCAGCTCACAAGGGGATCCTAATGAAAAACTGTTTTTT
CASSSQGDPNEKLFF
>TRBD1|TRBJ2-6|TRBV5-4|NA
TGTGCCAGCAGCTTGGCTGGACAGGGGTCCGGGGCCAACGTCCTGACTTTC
CASSLAGQGSGANVLTF
>NA|TRBJ2-3|TRBV28|NA
TGTGCCAGCAGAAACCCTCCGGGACTTAGCACAGATACGCAGTATTTT
CASRNPPGLSTDTQYF
>NA|TRBJ2-2|TRBV7-8|NA
TGTGCCAGCAGCTTTCGTCAGGTGAACACCGGGGAGCTGTTTTTT
CASSFRQVNTGELFF
>TRBD1|TRBJ2-2|TRBV4-2|few
TGTGCCAGCAGCCAAGCCGGACAGGGCGGCACCGGGGAGCTGTTTTTT
CASSQAGQGGTGELFF
>NA|TRBJ1-2|TRBV15|NA
TGTGCCACCAGCAGAGAAGCCCTCTATGGCTACACCTTC
CATSREALYGYTF
>TRBD2|TRBJ2-7|TRBV28|NA
TGTGCCAGCAGTCCGCCGGGACTAGCCTACGAGCAGTACTTC
CASSPPGLAYEQYF
>TRBD2|TRBJ2-1|TRBV6-5|NA
TGTGCCAGCAGTTCTCCCCGGCGGGAGGGCCCCAATGAGCAGTTCTTC
CASSSPRREGPNEQFF
>TRBD1|TRBJ1-1|TRBV27|NA
TGTGCCAGCAGTTTTCAAACAGGGGACACTGAAGCTTTCTTT
CASSFQTGDTEAFF
>TRBD2|TRBJ2-7|TRBV7-9|NA
TGTGCCAGCAGCTTCCCGGGACTAGGGGCCTACGAGCAGTACTTC
CASSFPGLGAYEQYF
>TRBD1|TRBJ2-7|TRBV11-2|NA
TGTGCCAGCAGCTTGGGTCTAGGGGGCTACGAGCAGTACTTT
CASSLGLGGYEQYF
>NA|TRBJ2-3|TRBV7-9|NA
TGTGCCAGCAGCTTTAGACTAGCAGATACGCAGTATTTT
CASSFRLADTQYF
>NA|TRBJ1-5|TRBV19|NA
TGTGCCAGTAGTATCTTTCGTCAGCCCCAGCATTTT
CASSIFRQPQHF
>NA|TRBJ2-7|TRBV6-6|few
TGTGCCAGCAGTTACTCGAGAGACAGACCTTCCTACGAGCAGTACTTC
CASSYSRDRPSYEQYF
>NA|TRBJ2-4|TRBV27|NA
TGTGCCAGCAGTTCCCGAGATAAAAACATTCAGTACTTC
CASSSRDKNIQYF
>TRBD1|TRBJ1-1|TRBV5-5|NA
TGTGCCAGCAGCCATGGGACAGGGGGACGGACTGAAGCTTTCTTT
CASSHGTGGRTEAFF
>TRBD1|TRBJ1-5|TRBV27|NA
TGTGCCAGCAAAGGACAGGGGGAGACAAATCAGCCCCAGCATTTT
CASKGQGETNQPQHF
>TRBD1|TRBJ2-7|TRBV29-1|few
TGCAGCGTTAACACAAACGACAGGGGGGCCTACGAGCAGTACTTC
CSVNTNDRGAYEQYF
>TRBD1|TRBJ1-6|TRBV28|NA
TGTGCCAGCAGTTTGCCGCAGACAGGGAATTCACCCCTCCACTTT
CASSLPQTGNSPLHF
>TRBD1|TRBJ2-5|TRBV6-4|NA
TGTGCCAGCAGTCCCGAGGGGGGACAGGGATCCCCCCAGTACTTC
CASSPEGGQGSPQYF
>TRBD2|TRBJ2-7|TRBV13|NA
TGTGCCAGCAGCTCTCGGGAGGAGGTCTCCTACGAGCAGTACTTC
CASSSREEVSYEQYF
>NA|TRBJ1-5|TRBV6-4|NA
TGTGCCAGCAGTTACTCCCAGGCAAATCAGCCCCAGCATTTT
CASSYSQANQPQHF
>TRBD2|TRBJ2-3|TRBV5-4|NA
TGTGCCAGCAGCTTCTTGGGACTAGCGGTCACAGATACGCAGTATTTT
CASSFLGLAVTDTQYF
>TRBD1|TRBJ2-5|TRBV5-1|NA
TGCGCCAGCAGTCCGAGACAGGGGTCTTCGGAGACCCAGTACTTC
CASSPRQGSSETQYF
>NA|TRBJ1-3|TRBV7-2|NA
TGTGCCAGCAGCTTACAGGGCTATGGAAACACCATATATTTT
CASSLQGYGNTIYF
>TRBD1|TRBJ2-7|TRBV28|NA
TGTGCCAGCAGTGGAAGACAGGGGTCGGAGCAGTACTTC
CASSGRQGSEQYF
>TRBD1|TRBJ2-5|TRBV19|NA
TGTGCCAGTAGTATATCCGGGACAGCCCAAGAGACCCAGTACTTC
CASSISGTAQETQYF
>TRBD1|TRBJ1-1|TRBV4-2|NA
TGTGCCAGCAGCCTCCCAGGGGGTCGGACTGAAGCTTTCTTT
CASSLPGGRTEAFF
>NA|TRBJ1-5|TRBV2|NA
TGTGCCAGCGTACAGGGCCAGGGCCAGCCCCAGCATTTT
CASVQGQGQPQHF
>TRBD1|TRBJ2-7|TRBV7-9|NA
TGTGCCAGCAGCTTAGGACCGGCAGGGGGCGCCTACGAGCAGTACTTC
CASSLGPAGGAYEQYF
>NA|TRBJ2-5|TRBV19|NA
TGTGCCAGTAGTCCCCCCAGACAGGACAACAATCAAGAGACCCAGTACTTC
CASSPPRQDNNQETQYF
>NA|TRBJ2-1|TRBV7-3|NA
TGTGCCAGCAGCCCTGGACATTTCGATGAGCAGTTCTTC
CASSPGHFDEQFF
>TRBD2|TRBJ2-3|TRBV4-3|many
TGCGCCAGCAGCCAAGATCGAGCGGGGACCACAGATACGCAGTATTTT
CASSQDRAGTTDTQYF
>NA|TRBJ2-7|TRBV28|once
TGTGCCAGCAGTTCGGGTTTTTCCCTCTACGAGCAGTACTTC
CASSSGFSLYEQYF
>TRBD2|TRBJ2-7|TRBV7-8|few
TGTGCCAGCAGCACTCTAGCGGGAGGGCGATACGAGCAGTACTTC
CASSTLAGGRYEQYF
>TRBD1|TRBJ2-5|TRBV9|NA
TGTGCCAGCAGCTCCGGGACAGGGGGCAAAATCCAAGAGACCCAGTACTTC
CASSSGTGGKIQETQYF
>TRBD1|TRBJ2-7|TRBV5-5|NA
TGTGCCAGCAGCCTCCACTCCGGACAGGGGGCCCACGAGCAGTACTTC
CASSLHSGQGAHEQYF